The rows below give T cell receptor beta chains drawn from one sample of a study of long-term antiretroviral therapy in people with HIV. Libraries were prepared by immunoSEQ multiplex PCR; TCRdb keeps only in-frame clonotypes and omits some of them. The table records over 30,000 clones, more than 70% of them present only once. Material: unsorted PBMCs, obtained 3.1 years after starting antiretroviral therapy. The receptor source for this set is a woman aged 45-65 years with HIV. Both conserved end residues are part of each CDR3. The D gene is left open where the match is weak. Clone size is given for some rows only: seen once, a few or many times, or a class if the clone is expanded.

cdr3_length	v_call	d_call	clone_size	j_call	cdr3_nt	cdr3_aa
15	TRBV6-5	TRBD1	-	TRBJ1-2	TGTGCCAGCAGTTGGACGACAGGGGGGAACTATGGCTACACCTTC	CASSWTTGGNYGYTF
15	TRBV6-5	TRBD1	once	TRBJ1-1	TGTGCCAGCAGTTTTTCGAGGACAGGGGGAACTGAAGCTTTCTTT	CASSFSRTGGTEAFF
13	TRBV6-1	-	-	TRBJ2-3	TGTGCCAGCAGATTGGAGAGCACAGATACGCAGTATTTT	CASRLESTDTQYF
15	TRBV2	-	-	TRBJ2-4	TGTGCCAGCAGTGGCGGGGGCAAGGCCAAAAACATTCAGTACTTC	CASSGGGKAKNIQYF
13	TRBV27	TRBD1	-	TRBJ2-7	TGTGCCAGCAGTCCGGGACAGTTCTACGAGCAGTACTTC	CASSPGQFYEQYF
17	TRBV11-3	TRBD2	-	TRBJ2-1	TGTGCCAGCAGCTTAGATGGGAGTAGCGGGGGCTTCGATGAGCAGTTCTTC	CASSLDGSSGGFDEQFF
12	TRBV7-9	-	once	TRBJ2-7	TGTGCCAGCAGTGGGAGCCCCTACGAGCAGTACTTC	CASSGSPYEQYF
12	TRBV30	-	-	TRBJ1-1	TGTGCCGGAGGGGACGGGGGCACTGAAGCTTTCTTT	CAGGDGGTEAFF
19	TRBV2	TRBD2	-	TRBJ2-5	TGTGCCAGCACCGGAGGAGGGCTAGCGGGGGGGCCGAGCCAAGAGACCCAGTACTTC	CASTGGGLAGGPSQETQYF
17	TRBV7-9	TRBD2	-	TRBJ2-7	TGTGCCAGCAGCTTAGCGCAGCTTAGTGGGGGGGCCTACGAGCAGTACTTC	CASSLAQLSGGAYEQYF
16	TRBV7-9	-	-	TRBJ2-2	TGTGCCAGCAGCTTAGAGGGGGGCTCGAACACCGGGGAGCTGTTTTTT	CASSLEGGSNTGELFF
14	TRBV5-1	-	few	TRBJ1-1	TGCGCCAGCAGCATTGGGGGGAGACAAACTGAAGCTTTCTTT	CASSIGGRQTEAFF
14	TRBV5-4	TRBD2	-	TRBJ2-7	TGTGCCAGCACCCTCGGGCGGGGGAGCGACGAGCAGTACTTC	CASTLGRGSDEQYF
15	TRBV6-5	TRBD1	-	TRBJ1-1	TGTGCCAGCAGCAATTCGGACAGGGGGAGCACTGAAGCTTTCTTT	CASSNSDRGSTEAFF
17	TRBV7-8	-	-	TRBJ2-6	TGTGCCAGCAGCTTAGTTGGGGGCCTCTCTGGGGCCAACGTCCTGACTTTC	CASSLVGGLSGANVLTF
12	TRBV29-1	TRBD1	once	TRBJ1-1	TGCAGCGGGGGGACAGGGAACACTGAAGCTTTCTTT	CSGGTGNTEAFF
14	TRBV6-6	TRBD1	-	TRBJ1-2	TGTGCCAGCAGTACCCCGCAGGGGGCGGGTGGCTACACCTTC	CASSTPQGAGGYTF
13	TRBV11-3	-	-	TRBJ1-3	TGTGCCAGCAGCCCAGACAGAGGAAACACCATATATTTT	CASSPDRGNTIYF
17	TRBV10-1	TRBD2	-	TRBJ2-1	TGCGCCAGCAGTGACTTTGAGCTAGCGGGGGGGTACAATGAGCAGTTCTTC	CASSDFELAGGYNEQFF
15	TRBV4-3	-	-	TRBJ1-5	TGCGCCAGCAGCCTAATTAGGGGGGGAGGACAGCCCCAGCATTTT	CASSLIRGGGQPQHF
11	TRBV20-1	-	-	TRBJ2-7	TGCAGTGCGGGGTTGGGGTACGAGCAGTACTTC	CSAGLGYEQYF
14	TRBV9	-	-	TRBJ1-4	TGTGCCAGCAGCGTCCAGTCGACTAATGAAAAACTGTTTTTT	CASSVQSTNEKLFF
11	TRBV5-4	-	-	TRBJ2-1	TGTGCCAGCAGCACGTACAATGAGCAGTTCTTC	CASSTYNEQFF
15	TRBV5-5	-	once	TRBJ1-5	TGTGCCAGCAGCTTAGGACAGCATAGCAATCAGCCCCAGCATTTT	CASSLGQHSNQPQHF
18	TRBV7-6	TRBD1	-	TRBJ2-7	TGTGCCAGCAGCTTAGGGCAGGGGGCAGCTTTTTTCTCCTACGAGCAGTACTTC	CASSLGQGAAFFSYEQYF
16	TRBV2	-	-	TRBJ1-4	TGTGCCAGAGAGACAAGCCGTTCAGGGGCTAATGAAAAACTGTTTTTT	CARETSRSGANEKLFF
19	TRBV7-9	-	once	TRBJ2-2	TGTGCCAGCAGCTTATCCCGGGGTCCTTTTCAAAGATCCACCGGGGAGCTGTTTTTT	CASSLSRGPFQRSTGELFF
12	TRBV27	-	-	TRBJ1-2	TGTGCCAGCAAACGAATCGGGGAGGGCTACACCTTC	CASKRIGEGYTF
13	TRBV11-2	-	few	TRBJ1-1	TGTGCCAGCAGCCTAATGAGTAACACTGAAGCTTTCTTT	CASSLMSNTEAFF
15	TRBV19	-	few	TRBJ1-2	TGTGCCAGTAGTATAGATCGGCAGGGATACTATGGCTACACCTTC	CASSIDRQGYYGYTF
15	TRBV10-3	-	-	TRBJ2-7	TGTGCCATCAGTGAGTCTCAGAGGAGCTCCTACGAGCAGTACTTC	CAISESQRSSYEQYF
14	TRBV7-2	-	-	TRBJ2-3	TGTGCCAGCAGCTTAGGTGTCCTAGTCGATACGCAGTATTTT	CASSLGVLVDTQYF
13	TRBV28	-	-	TRBJ2-1	TGTGCCAGCACCCTGTCTAGGACACACGAGCAGTTCTTC	CASTLSRTHEQFF
11	TRBV28	TRBD2	-	TRBJ2-1	TGTGCCAGCAGTCAAGCGGGGGAGCAGTTCTTC	CASSQAGEQFF
18	TRBV1	-	-	TRBJ2-1	TGCACCAGCAGCCGAGCCCCCGTTTCCGTGCCTTACTACAATGAGCAGTTCTTC	CTSSRAPVSVPYYNEQFF
17	TRBV7-6	TRBD1	few	TRBJ1-3	TGTGCCAGCAGCCCCGGGACAGGGGGATACTCTGGAAACACCATATATTTT	CASSPGTGGYSGNTIYF
14	TRBV6-5	-	few	TRBJ1-6	TGTGCCAGCTCCGCAGGACGCCGAGGTTCACCCCTCCACTTT	CASSAGRRGSPLHF
13	TRBV29-1	TRBD2	-	TRBJ2-3	TGCAGCGTTGGACTAGCATTCACAGATACGCAGTATTTT	CSVGLAFTDTQYF
14	TRBV5-8	-	-	TRBJ2-1	TGTGCCAGCAGCTTGGGCCTTTTGGACAATGAGCAGTTCTTC	CASSLGLLDNEQFF
13	TRBV12-5	-	-	TRBJ1-1	TGTGCTGGCCAATCGGGGAGAGGTTATCGAGCTTTCTTT	CAGQSGRGYRAFF
13	TRBV6-5	-	few	TRBJ2-3	TGTGCCAGCAGTATCCCAGGCGCAGATACGCAGTATTTT	CASSIPGADTQYF
11	TRBV25-1	TRBD1	-	TRBJ1-2	TGTGCCACCGGGACAGGGCACGGCTACACCTTC	CATGTGHGYTF
16	TRBV9	TRBD1	-	TRBJ2-1	TGTGCCAGCAGCGAACCGGGACAGCCGACCTACAATGAGCAGTTCTTC	CASSEPGQPTYNEQFF
15	TRBV18	TRBD1	-	TRBJ1-1	TGTGCCAGCTCACCACCAGGGACAGGGAAAACTGAAGCTTTCTTT	CASSPPGTGKTEAFF
14	TRBV4-1	TRBD1	few	TRBJ1-3	TGCGCCAGCAGCCAGACAGGGCGCGGAAACACCATATATTTT	CASSQTGRGNTIYF
14	TRBV6-4	-	-	TRBJ1-6	TGTGCCAGCAGTGAGAGCTCCTATAATTCACCCCTCCACTTT	CASSESSYNSPLHF
14	TRBV9	TRBD1	-	TRBJ2-7	TGTGCCAGCATCAACCGGGACAGAACCCACGAGCAGTACTTC	CASINRDRTHEQYF
14	TRBV6-1	-	-	TRBJ1-5	TGTGCCAGCAAGAATCACGGTAGCAATCAGCCCCAGCATTTT	CASKNHGSNQPQHF
14	TRBV27	TRBD2	-	TRBJ2-7	TGTGCCAGCAGTTGGGGACTAGGGGTCTACGAGCAGTACTTC	CASSWGLGVYEQYF
16	TRBV30	-	-	TRBJ1-1	TGTGCCTGGAGTGTAAGGGTGGGCCAGATGAACACTGAAGCTTTCTTT	CAWSVRVGQMNTEAFF
15	TRBV19	-	-	TRBJ1-3	TGTGCCAGTAGTCAGGACGCCGGGTGGAGAAACACCATATATTTT	CASSQDAGWRNTIYF
14	TRBV4-3	TRBD1	-	TRBJ2-7	TGCGCCAGCAGCCCCGGGACAGGAGCTTACGAGCAGTACTTC	CASSPGTGAYEQYF